This paragraph reports one T cell receptor beta chain. This record belongs to a study of blood T cell repertoires in COVID-19. About the research overall: COVID-19 samples collected from the United States, Italy and Spain covered acute and convalescent phases. PBMCs, B-cell-depleted T cells, or T cells provided the cDNA or gDNA that made up the material.

This CDR3 comprises 12 residues. Trimming removed 6 bases at V and 6 bases at J, with 9 bases between. Germline assignment: CDR1 SNHLY and CDR2 FYNNEI. Per the original data handling: Estimated nucleated cell counts came from reference gene primer amplification. Data came from immunoSEQ multiplex PCR; TCRdb stores just in-frame clones and leaves some out. That table furnishes V, J and clone size, whereas the DNA furnished D and trimming. Altogether roughly 65,000 clones are present, roughly four fifths being singletons, with the ten largest covering roughly 41%. The chain uses TRBV2 and TRBJ2-1; no definite D call. The receptor comes from a human donor in a cohort sampled during active COVID-19. The sample comprised peripheral blood. The CDR3 region has the DNA TGTGCCAGCAGCCACGGTTTCAATGAGCAGTTCTTC. It translates to CASSHGFNEQFF.